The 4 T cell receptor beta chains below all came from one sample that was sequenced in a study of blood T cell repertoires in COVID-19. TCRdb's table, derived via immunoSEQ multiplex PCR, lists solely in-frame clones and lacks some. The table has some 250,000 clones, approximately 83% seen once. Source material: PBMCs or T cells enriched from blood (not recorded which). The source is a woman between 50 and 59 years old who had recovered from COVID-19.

The CDR3 nucleotides are TGTGCCAGCAGCCCAAGACGGACTAGCAACCACGAGCAGTACTTC. Residues: CASSPRRTSNHEQYF. V is TRBV7-2 and J is TRBJ2-7; 8 nucleotides agree with TRBD2. The CDR3 runs 15 residues. Unmatched junction bases numbered 11, after V lost 5 bases and J lost 5 bases. The germline V gene has CDR1 SGHTA and CDR2 FQGNSA.

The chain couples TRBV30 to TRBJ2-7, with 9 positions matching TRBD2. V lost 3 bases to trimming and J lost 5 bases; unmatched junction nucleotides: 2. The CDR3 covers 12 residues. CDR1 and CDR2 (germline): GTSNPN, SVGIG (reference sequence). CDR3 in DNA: TGTGCCTGGAGGGTAGCGGGAGACGAGCAGTACTTC. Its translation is CAWRVAGDEQYF.

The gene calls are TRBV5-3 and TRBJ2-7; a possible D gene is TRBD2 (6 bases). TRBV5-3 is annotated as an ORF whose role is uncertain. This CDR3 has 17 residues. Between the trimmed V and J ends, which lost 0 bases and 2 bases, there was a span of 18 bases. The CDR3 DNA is TGTGCCAGAAGCTTGGACAACAGCCTCGGGGGTGCCTACGAGCAGTACTTC. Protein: CARSLDNSLGGAYEQYF.

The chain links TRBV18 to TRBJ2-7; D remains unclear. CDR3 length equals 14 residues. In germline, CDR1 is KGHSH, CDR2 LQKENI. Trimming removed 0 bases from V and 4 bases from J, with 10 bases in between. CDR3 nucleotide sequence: TGTGCCAGCTCACCACCGGTGGCAAGATACGAGCAGTACTTC. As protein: CASSPPVARYEQYF.